This T cell receptor (beta chain) derives from a study of blood T cell repertoires in COVID-19. Study-wide background: The United States, Italy and Spain supplied acute and convalescent COVID-19 samples.

CDR3 length equals 14 residues. The V and J ends lost 6 bases and 7 bases, in that order; junction bases with no gene match: 8. Germline V gives CDR1 LGHDT, CDR2 YNNKEL (reference sequence). As processed by the authors: Quantification of nucleated cells was approximated via reference gene primer amplification. Sequenced by immunoSEQ multiplex PCR; TCRdb stores in-frame clones only, minus some. That table is the source of V, J and clone size, and D and trimming were worked out from the DNA. The repertoire holds about 250,000 clones, with around 83% as singletons. Only a few counts were recorded for this clone.

The receptor's source is a man older than 75 with acute or convalescent COVID-19. This chain uses TRBV3-1 (or the pseudogene TRBV3-2) with TRBJ1-2; 10 bases fit TRBD1. Sequencing used peripheral blood. The CDR3 spells CASSVLGTGAGYTF. CDR3 nucleotide sequence: TGTGCCAGCAGTGTGCTAGGGACAGGGGCTGGCTACACCTTC.